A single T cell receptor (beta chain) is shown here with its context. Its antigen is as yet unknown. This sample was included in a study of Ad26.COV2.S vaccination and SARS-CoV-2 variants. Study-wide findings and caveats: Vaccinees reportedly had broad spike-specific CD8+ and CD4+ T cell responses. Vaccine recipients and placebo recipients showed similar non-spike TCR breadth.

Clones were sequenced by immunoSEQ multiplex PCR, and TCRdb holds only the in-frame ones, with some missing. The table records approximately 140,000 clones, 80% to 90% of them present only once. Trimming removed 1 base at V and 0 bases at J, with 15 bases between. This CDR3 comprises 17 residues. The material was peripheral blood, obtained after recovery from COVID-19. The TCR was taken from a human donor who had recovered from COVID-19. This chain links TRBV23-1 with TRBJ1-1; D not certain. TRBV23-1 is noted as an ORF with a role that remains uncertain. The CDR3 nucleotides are TGCGCCAGCAGTCAATTAGGAGGTGAGGAGATGAACACTGAAGCTTTCTTT. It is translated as CASSQLGGEEMNTEAFF.